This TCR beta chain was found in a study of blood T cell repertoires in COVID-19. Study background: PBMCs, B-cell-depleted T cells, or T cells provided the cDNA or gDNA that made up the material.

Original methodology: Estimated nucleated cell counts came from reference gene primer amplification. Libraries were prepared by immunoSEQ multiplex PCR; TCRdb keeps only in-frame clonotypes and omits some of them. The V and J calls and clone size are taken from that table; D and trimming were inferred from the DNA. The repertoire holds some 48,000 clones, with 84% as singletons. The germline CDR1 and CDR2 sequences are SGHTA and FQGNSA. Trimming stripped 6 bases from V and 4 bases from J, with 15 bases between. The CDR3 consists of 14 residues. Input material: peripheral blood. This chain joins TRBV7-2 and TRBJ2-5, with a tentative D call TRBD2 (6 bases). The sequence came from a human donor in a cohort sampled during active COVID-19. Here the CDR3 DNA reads TGTGCCAGCAGGCCCGGGACTCCTAGAGAGACCCAGTACTTC. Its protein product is CASRPGTPRETQYF.